This TCR beta chain came from a study of blood T cell repertoires in COVID-19. This clone was found once. Under the authors' procedure: Reference gene primer amplification in the assay estimated nucleated cell counts. Only in-frame clones appear in the TCRdb table, and some are missing; sequencing was by immunoSEQ multiplex PCR. D and trimming were read from the DNA, whereas the V and J calls and clone size are those reported in that table. Of around 280,000 clones in the sample, around 86% were seen once. The material sequenced was peripheral blood. The source is a young woman who had recovered from COVID-19.

The CDR3 protein is CASSLGRIYEQYF. The CDR3 DNA sequence: TGTGCCAGCAGCTTAGGCAGAATCTACGAGCAGTACTTC. This chain connects TRBV11-2 to TRBJ2-7; D is undetermined. Germline-derived CDR1 and CDR2 are SGHAT and FQNNGV. V dropped 1 base and J dropped 3 bases, with 7 bases sitting between them. The CDR3 runs to 13 residues.